A single sample gave rise to the 24 T cell receptor beta chains below, sequenced in a study of cytotoxic CD8 clonotypes in ibrutinib-treated CLL. Assay used: immunoSEQ multiplex PCR; TCRdb lists only in-frame clones, some missing. The data hold about 200,000 clones, with about three quarters observed a single time. The source material was PBMCs, sampled after 12 months of ibrutinib treatment. These receptor sequences come from a human donor with chronic lymphocytic leukemia.

This chain uses TRBV5-8 with TRBJ1-5; possibly TRBD1 for D (5 bases). V was pared by 0 bases and J by 0 bases, with 10 bases between. CDR1 and CDR2 from the germline V gene are SGHTS and YDEGEE. The CDR3 covers 16 residues. The CDR3 sequence is CASSLGTGLSNQPQHF. The CDR3 region has the DNA TGTGCCAGCAGCTTGGGTACAGGACTTAGCAATCAGCCCCAGCATTTT.

The V and J genes are TRBV29-1 and TRBJ1-4, with D hard to call. The germline CDR1 and CDR2 sequences are SQVTM and ANQGSEA. This CDR3 region has 13 residues. V shed 6 bases and J shed 3 bases, with 11 bases lying between them. DNA for the CDR3: TGCAGCGTCGCCGTGGGAGCTAATGAAAAACTGTTTTTT. It translates to CSVAVGANEKLFF. Drawing the rest from reference TRBV29-1 and TRBJ1-4, the complete variable domain is SAVISQKPSRDICQRGTSLTIQCQVDSQVTMMFWYRQQPGQSLTLIATANQGSEATYESGFVIDKFPISRPNLTFSTLTVSNMSPEDSSIYLCSVAVGANEKLFFGSGTQLSVL.

V and J are TRBV30 and TRBJ2-7, with D possibly matching TRBD1 (5 bases). This CDR3 contains 12 residues. V lost 0 bases and J lost 6, with 9 bases in between. The V gene's germline CDR1 is GTSNPN and CDR2 SVGIG (reference sequence). The CDR3 loop is CAWSVVGAEQYF. The CDR3 DNA sequence: TGTGCCTGGAGTGTAGTAGGGGCCGAGCAGTACTTC.

The chain combines TRBV5-1 with TRBJ1-1; possibly TRBD1 for D (6 bases). The CDR3 spans 14 residues. V shed 4 bases and J shed 1 base, with 11 bases lying between them. CDR1 is SGHRS, CDR2 YFSETQ, per germline. This CDR3 reads CASSKDRPNTEAFF. The DNA for the CDR3 is TGCGCCAGCAGCAAAGACAGGCCGAACACTGAAGCTTTCTTT.

Only a few counts were recorded for this clone. V and J are TRBV6-5 and TRBJ1-5; TRBD1 is a possible D gene (5 bases). Germline CDR1 is MNHEY and CDR2 is SVGAGI. The CDR3 runs 15 residues. Trimming removed 4 bases from V and 0 bases from J, with 10 bases in between. In DNA, the CDR3 is TGTGCCAGCAGTTTGGGACGGAATAGCAATCAGCCCCAGCATTTT. Amino acid sequence: CASSLGRNSNQPQHF.

The gene calls are TRBV6-5 and TRBJ2-3; TRBD2 might be the D (6 bases). Trimming removed 5 bases from V and 3 bases from J, with 12 bases in between. This CDR3 spans 14 amino acids. Germline-derived CDR1 and CDR2 are MNHEY and SVGAGI. The CDR3 region has the DNA TGTGCCAGCAGTCTGGCCGGGAGAACAGATACGCAGTATTTT. This gives the protein CASSLAGRTDTQYF.

This rearrangement joins TRBV30 to TRBJ1-2, with D tentatively TRBD1 (5 bases). The V and J ends lost 3 bases and 4 bases respectively, with 12 bases between them. Germline V gene sequence: CDR1 GTSNPN, CDR2 SVGIG (reference sequence). This CDR3 contains 13 residues. The CDR3 spells CAWRGDGVYGYTF. Written as DNA, the CDR3 is TGTGCCTGGAGGGGGGACGGAGTCTATGGCTACACCTTC.

This chain links TRBV5-4 with TRBJ2-7, with D possibly being TRBD1 (5 bases). The CDR3 loop spans 16 amino acids. From germline, CDR1 is SGHNT and CDR2 YYREEE (reference sequence). V lost 0 bases and J lost 2, with 15 bases in between. CDR3 nucleotide sequence: TGTGCCAGCAGCTTGGGGTTCTCAGGGCTCCCCTACGAGCAGTACTTC. This encodes CASSLGFSGLPYEQYF.

The V gene is TRBV18, the J gene TRBJ2-3; D remains unclear. Between the trimmed V and J ends, which lost 6 bases and 2 bases, there was a span of 6 bases. This CDR3 contains 12 residues. Per germline, CDR1 KGHSH and CDR2 LQKENI. In DNA, the CDR3 is TGTGCCAGCTCTCATCTCACAGATACGCAGTATTTT. This encodes CASSHLTDTQYF.

The gene calls are TRBV7-3 and TRBJ1-5; a possible D gene is TRBD1 (5 bases). The ends were cut back, 1 base at V and 0 bases at J, with 7 bases in the middle. This CDR3 is 15 amino acids long. From germline, CDR1 is SGHTA and CDR2 FQGTGA. CDR3 amino acids: CASSLMGDSNQPQHF. Here the CDR3 DNA reads TGTGCCAGCAGCTTAATGGGGGATAGCAATCAGCCCCAGCATTTT. Based on the CDR3 plus reference TRBV7-3 and TRBJ1-5, the full variable domain is GAGVSQTPSNKVTEKGKYVELRCDPISGHTALYWYRQSLGQGPEFLIYFQGTGAADDSGLPNDRFFAVRPEGSVSTLKIQRTERGDSAVYLCASSLMGDSNQPQHFGDGTRLSIL.

This sequence joins TRBV5-1 and TRBJ1-2; TRBD1 aligns across 7 bases. The trim removed 4 bases at V and 4 bases at J, leaving 16 bases unmatched. This CDR3 region has 17 residues. Germline V gene sequence: CDR1 SGHRS, CDR2 YFSETQ. CDR3 DNA: TGCGCCAGCAGCCCCCCAGACAGGGCTCTCCCCGGCTATGGCTACACCTTC. This gives the protein CASSPPDRALPGYGYTF.

The chain joins TRBV9 to TRBJ1-1, with a weak D call TRBD1 (6 bases). CDR1 SGDLS and CDR2 YYNGEE come from the germline V gene. Trimming removed 2 bases at V and 2 bases at J, with 10 bases between. CDR3 length: 14 amino acids. The CDR3 nucleotides are TGTGCCAGCAGCGTTACACAGGGAAACACTGAAGCTTTCTTT. It codes for CASSVTQGNTEAFF. The full variable domain, in which reference TRBV9 and TRBJ1-1 provide the parts outside the CDR3, is DSGVTQTPKHLITATGQRVTLRCSPRSGDLSVYWYQQSLDQGLQFLIQYYNGEERAKGNILERFSAQQFPDLHSELNLSSLELGDSALYFCASSVTQGNTEAFFGQGTRLTVV.

This clone was detected only a few times. The chain uses TRBV2 and TRBJ1-2, with a possible D match to TRBD1 (5 bases). Trimming left V 3 bases short and J 4 bases short, with 18 bases between. This CDR3 is 16 amino acids long. Germline CDR1 SNHLY, CDR2 FYNNEI. CDR3 DNA sequence: TGTGCCAGCAGTGATGGGGCAGGGAATCTAGGCTATGGCTACACCTTC. Translated, it gives CASSDGAGNLGYGYTF.

The chain recombines TRBV28 with TRBJ2-1; TRBD2 matches 14 bases. The length of the CDR3 is 17 residues. The trim removed 4 bases at V and 4 bases at J, leaving 6 bases unmatched. Germline lookup yields CDR1 MDHEN and CDR2 SYDVKM. The DNA of the CDR3 is TGTGCCAGCAGTTACGGACTAGCGGGAGGATCGTACAATGAGCAGTTCTTC. Translated: CASSYGLAGGSYNEQFF.

This chain connects TRBV7-2 to TRBJ1-6; D not certain. The CDR3 has 16 amino acids. Germline V gene data show CDR1 as SGHTA and CDR2 as FQGNSA. V was pared by 5 bases and J by 1 base, with 12 bases between. The DNA of the CDR3 is TGTGCCAGCAGCCCCGGGTCCAATTCCTATAATTCACCCCTCCACTTT. Protein sequence: CASSPGSNSYNSPLHF.

This chain uses TRBV7-9 with TRBJ1-1; 8 bases align to TRBD1. This CDR3 is 14 amino acids long. Germline-derived CDR1 and CDR2 are SEHNR and FQNEAQ (reference sequence). Losses at the gene ends were 7 bases for V and 0 bases for J; bases not matched to a gene: 4. The CDR3 coding sequence is TGTGCCAGCAACCGACAGGGGATGAACACTGAAGCTTTCTTT. It is translated as CASNRQGMNTEAFF.

The rearrangement uses TRBV15 and TRBJ1-2; D is uncertain. Germline CDR1 and CDR2: LNHNV and YYDKDF (reference sequence). The CDR3 covers 13 residues. Trimming removed 0 bases at V and 8 bases at J, with 10 bases between. CDR3: CATSRERWGGYTF. In DNA, the CDR3 is TGTGCCACCAGCAGAGAGAGATGGGGAGGCTACACCTTC. The full variable domain, with the rest looked up from reference TRBV15 and TRBJ1-2, is DAMVIQNPRYQVTQFGKPVTLSCSQTLNHNVMYWYQQKSSQAPKLLFHYYDKDFNNEADTPDNFQSRRPNTSFCFLDIRSPGLGDTAMYLCATSRERWGGYTFGSGTRLTVV.

This CDR3 is CASSPRGGQGETQYF. The CDR3 DNA is TGTGCCAGCAGCCCGCGGGGGGGACAGGGAGAGACCCAGTACTTC. The chain is built from TRBV5-6 and TRBJ2-5; D is perhaps TRBD1 or TRBD2 (9 bases each). Per the germline V gene, CDR1 is SGHDT and CDR2 is YYEEEE. With 4 bases removed from V and 4 bases from J, the gap between germline ends came to 17 bases. The CDR3 runs 15 residues. The complete variable domain, with remaining parts taken from reference TRBV5-6 and TRBJ2-5, reads DAGVTQSPTHLIKTRGQQVTLRCSPKSGHDTVSWYQQALGQGPQFIFQYYEEEERQRGNFPDRFSGHQFPNYSSELNVNALLLGDSALYLCASSPRGGQGETQYFGPGTRLLVL.

The chain employs TRBV27 and TRBJ2-5; D is uncertain. V lost 8 bases, J lost 7 bases, and 11 bases lay in between. The CDR3 covers 11 residues. Germline loops: CDR1 MNHEY, CDR2 SMNVEV (reference sequence). As DNA, the CDR3 is TGTGCCAGCCGGTCCCACTCGACCCAGTACTTC. Translating it yields CASRSHSTQYF.

This rearrangement joins TRBV27 to TRBJ2-7; possibly TRBD1 for D (5 bases). The CDR3 spans 13 residues. The V end was cut by 2 bases, the J end by 0 bases, with 5 bases between. From germline, CDR1 is MNHEY and CDR2 SMNVEV (reference sequence). The CDR3 DNA follows: TGTGCCAGCAGTTTAGACAGCTCCTACGAGCAGTACTTC. Its translation is CASSLDSSYEQYF.

V and J are TRBV30 and TRBJ2-3, with 10 bases aligning to TRBD2. The CDR3 extends over 16 amino acids. V was pared by 2 bases and J by 4 bases, with 9 bases of the junction left unmatched. Germline CDR1 and CDR2: GTSNPN and SVGIG (reference sequence). This CDR3 is CAWSRLSGRGSDTQYF. CDR3 DNA sequence: TGTGCCTGGAGTAGACTCAGCGGGAGGGGGTCAGATACGCAGTATTTT.

The rearrangement links TRBV27 to TRBJ1-2, with 8 bases matching TRBD1. CDR1 is MNHEY, CDR2 SMNVEV, per germline (reference sequence). The CDR3 contains 17 residues. V gave up 4 bases and J gave up 0 bases; unmatched junction bases: 10. CDR3 DNA sequence: TGTGCCAGCAGTTGGGCCCCCGGACAGGGATCTAACTATGGCTACACCTTC. It specifies CASSWAPGQGSNYGYTF.

This chain links TRBV5-1 with TRBJ2-7, with D perhaps matching TRBD2 (6 bases). The CDR3 covers 14 residues. The ends were cut back, 3 bases at V and 6 bases at J, with 16 bases in the middle. Germline loops: CDR1 SGHRS, CDR2 YFSETQ. The CDR3 nucleotides are TGCGCCAGCAGCTCGACTAGTCCCACCCTCGAGCAGTACTTC. This codes for CASSSTSPTLEQYF.

The chain carries TRBV6-1 and TRBJ1-5, with TRBD1 as a possible D gene (5 bases). The V and J ends lost 5 bases and 7 bases respectively, with 12 bases between them. CDR3 length: 13 residues. Germline lookup yields CDR1 MNHNS and CDR2 SASEGT. This CDR3 reads CASSRAWDQPQHF. In nucleotides, the CDR3 is TGTGCCAGCAGTCGCGCTTGGGACCAGCCCCAGCATTTT.